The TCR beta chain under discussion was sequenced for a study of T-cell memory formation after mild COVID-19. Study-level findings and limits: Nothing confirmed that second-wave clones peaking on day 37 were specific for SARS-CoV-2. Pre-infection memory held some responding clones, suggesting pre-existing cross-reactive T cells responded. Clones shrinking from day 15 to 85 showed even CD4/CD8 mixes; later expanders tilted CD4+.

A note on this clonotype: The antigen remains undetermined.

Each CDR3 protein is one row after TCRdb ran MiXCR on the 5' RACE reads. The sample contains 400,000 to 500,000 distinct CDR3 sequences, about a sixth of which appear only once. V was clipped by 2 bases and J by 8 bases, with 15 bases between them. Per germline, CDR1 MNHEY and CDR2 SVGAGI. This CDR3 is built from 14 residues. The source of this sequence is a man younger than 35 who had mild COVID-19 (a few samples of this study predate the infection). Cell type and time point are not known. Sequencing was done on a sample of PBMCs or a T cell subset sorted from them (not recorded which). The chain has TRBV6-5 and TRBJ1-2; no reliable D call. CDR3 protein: CASSYGSSRRGYTF. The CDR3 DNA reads TGTGCCAGCAGTTACGGATCGTCAAGGCGAGGCTACACCTTC.